One and the same sample provided the 29 T cell receptor beta chains below, sequenced in a study of patients and donors after allogeneic stem cell transplantation. TCRdb re-called the RT-PCR reads with MiXCR, one entry per CDR3 protein. The sample has some 960,000 distinct CDR3 sequences, approximately 19% seen once. The sample consisted of blood, either unsorted or a sorted T cell fraction (not recorded which). These receptors all stem from a human donor who was either an allogeneic HSCT recipient or a stem cell or donor lymphocyte infusion donor (not recorded which). It is not recorded whose cells these are; they may come from a transplant donor.

V gene TRBV9 combines with J gene TRBJ2-3; D is possibly TRBD2 (6 bases). This CDR3 is built from 15 residues. The V gene lost 4 bases and the J gene lost 2 bases, with 14 bases spanning the gap. The germline V gene has CDR1 SGDLS and CDR2 YYNGEE. This CDR3 is CASSLGRTNTDTQYF. The CDR3 nucleotides read TGTGCCAGCAGCCTGGGGCGGACTAACACAGATACGCAGTATTTT.

The chain links TRBV7-9 to TRBJ2-5, with TRBD2 matching over 9 bases. The CDR3 covers 14 residues. Looked up from germline, CDR1 is SEHNR and CDR2 is FQNEAQ (reference sequence). Trimming cost V 4 bases and J 5 bases; bases outside gene matches: 5. The chain's CDR3 is CASSSRTSVETQYF. CDR3 DNA sequence: TGTGCCAGCAGCTCCCGGACTAGCGTCGAGACCCAGTACTTC.

This clonotype was detected a few times. V is TRBV24-1 and J is TRBJ1-5; D may be TRBD1 (6 bases). Germline V lookup: CDR1 KGHDR, CDR2 SFDVKD. V shed 3 bases and J shed 0 bases, with 11 bases lying between them. This CDR3 has 16 amino acids. In DNA, the CDR3 is TGTGCCACCAGTGATCCACGGACAGATAGCAATCAGCCCCAGCATTTT. It codes for CATSDPRTDSNQPQHF.

The chain carries TRBV14 and TRBJ2-3; TRBD1 matches 7 bases. CDR3 length: 14 residues. Per germline, CDR1 SGHDN and CDR2 FVKESK. V dropped 0 bases and J dropped 12; count of bases not matched to a gene: 9. The CDR3 here is CASSQDSFGTAQYF. CDR3 bases: TGTGCCAGCAGCCAAGATAGTTTTGGGACAGCACAGTATTTT. Supplemented by reference TRBV14 and TRBJ2-3, the full variable domain reads EAGVTQFPSHSVIEKGQTVTLRCDPISGHDNLYWYRRVMGKEIKFLLHFVKESKQDESGMPNNRFLAERTGGTYSTLKVQPAELEDSGVYFCASSQDSFGTAQYFGPGTRLTVL.

This clonotype was seen a handful of times. This chain links TRBV7-9 with TRBJ2-7, with D unresolved. The CDR3 loop spans 13 amino acids. Per germline, CDR1 SEHNR and CDR2 FQNEAQ (reference sequence). V was clipped by 2 bases and J by 4 bases, with 9 bases between them. CDR3 sequence: CASSLTTQYEQYF. The CDR3 nucleotides are TGTGCCAGCAGCTTAACGACCCAATACGAGCAGTACTTC.

This clonotype appeared many times. V and J are TRBV12-3 or TRBV12-4 and TRBJ2-7; TRBD2 agrees at 15 bases. This CDR3 comprises 15 residues. The J segment lost 5 bases and the V segment lost 5 bases, leaving 4 bases of the junction unmatched. This CDR3 is CASSPGLAGGNEQYF. Written as DNA, the CDR3 is TGTGCCAGCAGTCCCGGACTAGCGGGAGGGAACGAGCAGTACTTC.

There are a few counts of this clonotype. J is TRBJ1-1 and V is TRBV20-1; tentatively, D is TRBD1 (6 bases). The CDR3 loop spans 13 amino acids. From germline, CDR1 is DFQATT and CDR2 SNEGSKA (reference sequence). The V and J ends lost 1 base and 5 bases respectively, with 11 bases between them. Written as DNA, the CDR3 is TGCAGTGCTAGAGGAGGGGGTAGAACTGAAGCTTTCTTT. It encodes CSARGGGRTEAFF.

This clonotype showed up just once. This chain connects TRBV5-1 to TRBJ2-5; 7 nucleotides agree with TRBD1. Trimming removed 4 bases from V and 1 base from J; junction bases left unmatched: 7. The length of the CDR3 is 15 residues. Germline values: CDR1 SGHRS, CDR2 YFSETQ. Here the CDR3 DNA reads TGCGCCAGCAGCGACAACACAGGGGTCCAAGAGACCCAGTACTTC. As protein: CASSDNTGVQETQYF. Drawing the rest from reference TRBV5-1 and TRBJ2-5, the complete variable domain is KAGVTQTPRYLIKTRGQQVTLSCSPISGHRSVSWYQQTPGQGLQFLFEYFSETQRNKGNFPGRFSGRQFSNSRSEMNVSTLELGDSALYLCASSDNTGVQETQYFGPGTRLLVL.

This clonotype was found a few times. The J gene is TRBJ1-1, the V gene TRBV4-1, with D possibly being TRBD1 (6 bases). The V end lost 4 bases, the J end lost 3 bases, and 12 bases lay between the germline ends. From germline, CDR1 is MGHRA and CDR2 YSYEKL. The CDR3 length is 14 residues. This CDR3 reads CASSRSDSHTEAFF. In DNA, the CDR3 is TGCGCCAGCAGCCGGTCGGACAGTCACACTGAAGCTTTCTTT.

The chain recombines TRBV20-1 with TRBJ2-7; 7 nucleotides match TRBD2. The germline V gene has CDR1 DFQATT and CDR2 SNEGSKA (reference sequence). The ends lost 6 bases at V and 2 bases at J; junction bases unmatched: 7. The CDR3 extends over 13 amino acids. CDR3: CSAKSGKPYEQYF. The CDR3 DNA reads as TGCAGTGCCAAGAGCGGGAAACCCTACGAGCAGTACTTC.

The chain carries TRBV30 and TRBJ2-6; D is undetermined. From germline, CDR1 is GTSNPN and CDR2 SVGIG (reference sequence). The ends were cut back, 3 bases at V and 1 base at J, with 4 bases in the middle. The CDR3 runs 13 residues. The CDR3 here is CAWRQSGANVLTF. CDR3 in DNA: TGTGCCTGGAGGCAATCTGGGGCCAACGTCCTGACTTTC.

J is TRBJ2-7 and V is TRBV5-1; TRBD2 matches at 10 bases. Germline values: CDR1 SGHRS, CDR2 YFSETQ. V was clipped by 6 bases and J by 5 bases; unmatched bases: 8. There are 14 residues in the CDR3. The CDR3 coding sequence is TGCGCCAGCATGCTAGCGGGAGCTCCACACGAGCAGTACTTC. Translating it yields CASMLAGAPHEQYF.

The chain recombines TRBV5-6 with TRBJ1-4; D is uncertain. Germline values: CDR1 SGHDT, CDR2 YYEEEE. Trimming stripped 4 bases from V and 8 bases from J, with 6 bases between. The CDR3 has 11 amino acids. CDR3 region: CASSRSEKLFF. The CDR3 nucleotides read TGTGCCAGCAGCCGCAGCGAAAAACTGTTTTTT.

The chain recombines TRBV7-2 with TRBJ1-2; unclear D gene. Looked up from germline, CDR1 is SGHTA and CDR2 is FQGNSA. The CDR3 sequence is 16 residues long. V lost 1 base, J lost 4 bases, and 16 bases lay in between. The CDR3 sequence is CASSLVGRNPLYGYTF. In DNA, the CDR3 is TGTGCCAGCAGCTTAGTCGGACGGAATCCCCTCTATGGCTACACCTTC.

This chain connects TRBV12-3 or TRBV12-4 to TRBJ2-5, with 8 positions matching TRBD2. Losses at the gene ends were 4 bases for V and 6 bases for J; bases not matched to a gene: 7. This CDR3 comprises 14 residues. CDR3 DNA sequence: TGTGCCAGCAGTTGGCCGGGACTAGGGAAGACCCAGTACTTC. It is translated as CASSWPGLGKTQYF.

This clonotype occurred a few times. The V and J genes are TRBV6-5 and TRBJ2-1; TRBD1 might be the D (6 bases). Germline assignment: CDR1 MNHEY and CDR2 SVGAGI. The CDR3 is 15 amino acids. V was clipped by 2 bases and J by 6 bases, with 14 bases between them. The DNA of the CDR3 is TGTGCCAGCAGTTACATGGGGGCGCCCGGCAATGAGCAGTTCTTC. Amino acid sequence: CASSYMGAPGNEQFF.

This clonotype has more than one count but fewer than ten. V is TRBV27 and J is TRBJ2-7, with 7 bases lining up with TRBD1. The length of the CDR3 is 16 residues. Germline values: CDR1 MNHEY, CDR2 SMNVEV (reference sequence). V gave up 1 base and J gave up 0 bases; unmatched junction bases: 6. The CDR3 nucleotides are TGTGCCAGCAGTTTATTCTCCGGGACAGCCTCCTACGAGCAGTACTTC. This sequence encodes CASSLFSGTASYEQYF.

The rearrangement joins TRBV3-1 to TRBJ1-3; weak D call: TRBD1 (6 bases). Germline V gene data show CDR1 as LGHDT and CDR2 as YNNKEL (reference sequence). Trimming cost V 1 base and J 1 base, with 14 bases left between them. The CDR3 sequence is 17 residues long. The CDR3 loop is CASSQGNRVSSGNTIYF. The CDR3 DNA sequence: TGTGCCAGCAGCCAAGGGAACAGGGTGTCATCTGGAAACACCATATATTTT. Full variable domain (remainder filled in from reference TRBV3-1 and TRBJ1-3): DTAVSQTPKYLVTQMGNDKSIKCEQNLGHDTMYWYKQDSKKFLKIMFSYNNKELIINETVPNRFSPKSPDKAHLNLHINSLELGDSAVYFCASSQGNRVSSGNTIYFGEGSWLTVV.

The V and J genes are TRBV13 and TRBJ2-5, with TRBD2 matching 8 bases. The V gene's germline CDR1 is PRHDT and CDR2 FYEKMQ (reference sequence). The CDR3 sequence is 14 residues long. V gave up 5 bases and J gave up 3 bases; unmatched junction bases: 5. DNA for the CDR3: TGTGCCAGCAGCCAAAGGACTAGCAAAGAGACCCAGTACTTC. Its protein product is CASSQRTSKETQYF.

This clonotype has just a few counts. The chain joins TRBV24-1 to TRBJ2-1, with 12 bases matching TRBD2. The CDR3 totals 13 residues. With 12 bases clipped from V and 6 bases from J, the junction kept 5 bases outside the gene matches. CDR1 is KGHDR, CDR2 SFDVKD, per germline. The CDR3, as DNA: TGTGCCTCACGGACTAGCGGGACCAATGAGCAGTTCTTC. Its translation: CASRTSGTNEQFF.

The V and J genes are TRBV12-3 or TRBV12-4 and TRBJ1-2; 8 nucleotides align to TRBD1. The CDR3 spans 15 residues. J lost 8 bases, V lost 6 bases, and 14 bases had no gene match. CDR3 sequence (DNA): TGTGCCAGCAGCCCCCGGGACAGGAGACGTCGAGGCTACACCTTC. It translates to CASSPRDRRRRGYTF.

This clonotype showed up many times. This chain joins TRBV5-1 and TRBJ2-1; 9 nucleotides match TRBD2. With 4 bases clipped from V and 4 bases from J, the junction kept 9 bases outside the gene matches. The germline CDR1 and CDR2 sequences are SGHRS and YFSETQ. This CDR3 spans 16 amino acids. CDR3 in amino acids: CASSPEAGGGYNEQFF. The CDR3 DNA follows: TGCGCCAGCAGCCCCGAAGCGGGAGGTGGGTACAATGAGCAGTTCTTC.

The sample holds a few counts of this clonotype. The CDR3 here is CSVDRGGSSYEQYF. CDR3 nucleotide sequence: TGCAGCGTTGACAGGGGGGGAAGCTCCTACGAGCAGTACTTC. The chain couples TRBV29-1 to TRBJ2-7; possibly TRBD1 or TRBD2 for D (7 bases each). Trimming cost V 3 bases and J 0 bases, with 12 bases left between them. This CDR3 has 14 amino acids. Per the germline V gene, CDR1 is SQVTM and CDR2 is ANQGSEA.

The chain has TRBV7-8 and TRBJ2-2; 7 bases are a match to TRBD2. Per the germline V gene, CDR1 is SGHVS and CDR2 is FQNEAQ. V trimming: 4 bases; J trimming: 1 base; junction bases outside the gene matches: 6. The CDR3 is 16 residues long. Written as DNA, the CDR3 is TGTGCCAGCAGCTCGGGATCGGGGGGGAACACCGGGGAGCTGTTTTTT. Amino acids: CASSSGSGGNTGELFF.

The chain employs TRBV27 and TRBJ2-3; 7 positions match TRBD2. CDR3 length: 14 residues. With V trimmed by 7 bases and J by 1 base, 5 bases remained unmatched. CDR1 and CDR2 (germline): MNHEY, SMNVEV (reference sequence). CDR3 sequence reads: CASTFSGRTDTQYF. DNA of the CDR3: TGTGCCAGCACTTTTAGCGGGCGCACAGATACGCAGTATTTT.

The chain is built from TRBV11-2 and TRBJ2-7; 7 nucleotides align to TRBD1. Germline V gene lookup returns CDR1 SGHAT and CDR2 FQNNGV. The CDR3 covers 16 residues. The ends lost 6 bases at V and 6 bases at J; junction bases unmatched: 17. The CDR3 reads CASRPKRHRGPSEQYF. In nucleotides, the CDR3 is TGTGCCAGCAGACCAAAAAGGCACAGGGGTCCCTCCGAGCAGTACTTC.

This clonotype appeared many times. This chain joins TRBV5-1 and TRBJ1-1; possibly TRBD1 for D (6 bases). Per germline, CDR1 SGHRS and CDR2 YFSETQ. The CDR3 spans 13 residues. The V end was cut by 4 bases, the J end by 1 base, with 8 bases between. The CDR3 bases are TGCGCCAGCAGCGCGACAGGGAACACTGAAGCTTTCTTT. Protein sequence: CASSATGNTEAFF.

The chain has TRBV7-3 and TRBJ2-6; maybe TRBD1 (6 bases). This CDR3 comprises 16 residues. Trimming left V 5 bases short and J 4 bases short, with 15 bases between. Per germline, CDR1 SGHTA and CDR2 FQGTGA. The CDR3 region has the DNA TGTGCCAGCAGCCCCGTCCGACAGGCCGGGGCCAACGTCCTGACTTTC. It is translated as CASSPVRQAGANVLTF. The full variable domain, its missing parts supplied by reference TRBV7-3 and TRBJ2-6, is GAGVSQTPSNKVTEKGKYVELRCDPISGHTALYWYRQSLGQGPEFLIYFQGTGAADDSGLPNDRFFAVRPEGSVSTLKIQRTERGDSAVYLCASSPVRQAGANVLTFGAGSRLTVL.

In its sample, this clonotype was seen a few times. The rearrangement joins TRBV10-3 to TRBJ1-2; no firm D call. With 0 bases removed from V and 5 bases from J, the gap between germline ends came to 13 bases. This CDR3 is 15 amino acids long. CDR1 and CDR2 (germline): ENHRY, SYGVKD. CDR3 in DNA: TGTGCCATCAGTGAGTCGAATTTGATAGGGTATGGCTACACCTTC. This translates into CAISESNLIGYGYTF.